Presented here are 11 T cell receptor beta chains from one specimen sequenced in a study of blood T cell repertoires in COVID-19 (dated by TCRdb to 2018 to 2021). Libraries were constructed by the immunoSEQ multiplex PCR assay. In TCRdb, the immuneACCESS table is reduced to in-frame sequences with V and J assigned. These tables do not hold every clone; where another copy was compared, an unresolved V gene accounts for under half, and the others remain unexplained. For this sample the table gives about 87,000 clones, of which approximately 71% were detected only once. Together, the top ten hold approximately 4% of the sample. Source material: peripheral blood. Source of these receptors: a woman between 45 and 65 years old with acute or convalescent COVID-19.

The genes are TRBV5-6 and TRBJ1-1; D remains ambiguous. V shed 4 bases and J shed 5 bases, with 9 bases lying between them. Germline V gene data show CDR1 as SGHDT and CDR2 as YYEEEE. CDR3 length equals 12 residues. CDR3 sequence: CASSLYLTEAFF. CDR3 nucleotides: TGTGCCAGCAGCCTCTATTTAACTGAAGCTTTCTTT.

The chain combines TRBV15 with TRBJ1-1; 8 bases align to TRBD1. Germline CDR1 is LNHNV and CDR2 is YYDKDF (reference sequence). Losses at the gene ends were 0 bases for V and 5 bases for J; bases not matched to a gene: 11. The length of the CDR3 is 17 residues. The CDR3 DNA reads TGTGCCACCAGCAGAGATTGGGCAGGGGGCGCGTCTACTGAAGCTTTCTTT. It codes for CATSRDWAGGASTEAFF.

This chain uses TRBV6-5 with TRBJ2-1, with D perhaps TRBD1 (5 bases). The V and J ends lost 10 bases and 3 bases respectively, with 16 bases between them. From germline, CDR1 is MNHEY and CDR2 SVGAGI. The CDR3 totals 14 residues. The CDR3 region is CAIKQAPSYNEQFF. The CDR3 DNA reads as TGTGCCATCAAACAGGCTCCGAGCTACAATGAGCAGTTCTTC.

V gene TRBV4-1 combines with J gene TRBJ1-2; no firm D call. V was clipped by 2 bases and J by 0 bases, with 4 bases between them. Germline loops: CDR1 MGHRA, CDR2 YSYEKL. The CDR3 is made up of 13 amino acids. The CDR3 sequence: CASSQTANYGYTF. CDR3 nucleotides: TGCGCCAGCAGCCAAACAGCTAACTATGGCTACACCTTC.

The chain is built from TRBV7-9 and TRBJ2-5; 10 bases line up with TRBD1. There are 16 residues in the CDR3. V gave up 5 bases and J gave up 0 bases; unmatched junction bases: 6. CDR1 and CDR2 (germline): SEHNR, FQNEAQ (reference sequence). The CDR3 loop is CASSGRTGGHQETQYF. CDR3 DNA: TGTGCCAGCAGCGGGCGGACAGGGGGACACCAAGAGACCCAGTACTTC.

The V and J genes are TRBV29-1 and TRBJ2-1; 7 bases line up with TRBD2. Germline assignment: CDR1 SQVTM and CDR2 ANQGSEA. The V segment lost 8 bases and the J segment 3 bases; nucleotides outside the gene matches: 10. The CDR3 runs 14 residues. CDR3 sequence reads: CSTIRDYNYNEQFF. Written as DNA, the CDR3 is TGCAGCACGATCCGGGACTACAACTACAATGAGCAGTTCTTC.

This clone showed up just a few times. Here the CDR3 DNA reads TGTGCCAGTAGTATTACAGGTGACAATCAGCCCCAGCATTTT. This gives the protein CASSITGDNQPQHF. The gene calls are TRBV19 and TRBJ1-5, with D tentatively TRBD1 (5 bases). Germline V gene data show CDR1 as LNHDA and CDR2 as SQIVND (reference sequence). V dropped 3 bases and J dropped 3 bases, with 9 bases sitting between them. This CDR3 has 14 amino acids.

This clone was recorded a few times. The rearrangement uses TRBV7-2 and TRBJ2-7, with D unresolved. Trimming shortened V by 5 bases and J by 0 bases, and 14 bases separated the two germline ends. CDR1 and CDR2 from the germline V gene are SGHTA and FQGNSA. This CDR3 has 15 residues. The CDR3 coding sequence is TGTGCCAGCAGCCCCCTGGGCAGCAACTCCTACGAGCAGTACTTC. It yields the protein CASSPLGSNSYEQYF.

The chain links TRBV11-3 to TRBJ2-5; possible D gene TRBD2, 7 bases. CDR3 length: 14 amino acids. Per the germline V gene, CDR1 is SGHNT and CDR2 is YENEEA. Trimming shortened V by 3 bases and J by 2 bases, and 10 bases separated the two germline ends. CDR3 nucleotide sequence: TGTGCCAGCAGCTTGGGAGGGGGTCAAGAGACCCAGTACTTC. It yields the protein CASSLGGGQETQYF. Supplemented by reference TRBV11-3 and TRBJ2-5, the full variable domain reads EAGVVQSPRYKIIEKKQPVAFWCNPISGHNTLYWYLQNLGQGPELLIRYENEEAVDDSQLPKDRFSAERLKGVDSTLKIQPAELGDSAVYLCASSLGGGQETQYFGPGTRLLVL.

V usage is TRBV21-1 and J usage is TRBJ1-5; the table's TRBD1 call for D was not verified on the DNA. TRBV21-1 corresponds to a pseudogene. The CDR3 has 17 amino acids. CDR3 bases: TGTGCCAGCAGCACCCTCTTCAGGTTTTATAGCAATCAGCCCCAGCATTTT. Translating it yields CASSTLFRFYSNQPQHF.

The chain joins TRBV4-1 to TRBJ2-3, with TRBD2 identical over 12 bases. The CDR3 is made up of 16 amino acids. CDR1 and CDR2 (germline): MGHRA, YSYEKL. The trim removed 2 bases at V and 3 bases at J, leaving 3 bases unmatched. CDR3 sequence: CASSQLAGGITDTQYF. CDR3 DNA sequence: TGCGCCAGCAGCCAACTAGCGGGGGGGATTACAGATACGCAGTATTTT.